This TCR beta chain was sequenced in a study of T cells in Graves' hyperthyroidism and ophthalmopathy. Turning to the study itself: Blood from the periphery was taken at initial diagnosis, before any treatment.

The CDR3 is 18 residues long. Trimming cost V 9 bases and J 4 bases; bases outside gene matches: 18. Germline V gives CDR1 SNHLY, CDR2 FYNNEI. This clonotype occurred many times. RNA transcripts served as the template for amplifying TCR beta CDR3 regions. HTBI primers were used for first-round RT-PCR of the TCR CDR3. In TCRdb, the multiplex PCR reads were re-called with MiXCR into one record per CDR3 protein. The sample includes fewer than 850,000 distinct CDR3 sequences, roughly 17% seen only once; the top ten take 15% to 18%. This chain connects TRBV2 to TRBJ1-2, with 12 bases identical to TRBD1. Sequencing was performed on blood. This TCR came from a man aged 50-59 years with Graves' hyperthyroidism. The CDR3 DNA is TGTGCCAGTACCGGATTACTTGGGACAGGGGGCGCTGGCTATGGCTACACCTTC. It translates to CASTGLLGTGGAGYGYTF.